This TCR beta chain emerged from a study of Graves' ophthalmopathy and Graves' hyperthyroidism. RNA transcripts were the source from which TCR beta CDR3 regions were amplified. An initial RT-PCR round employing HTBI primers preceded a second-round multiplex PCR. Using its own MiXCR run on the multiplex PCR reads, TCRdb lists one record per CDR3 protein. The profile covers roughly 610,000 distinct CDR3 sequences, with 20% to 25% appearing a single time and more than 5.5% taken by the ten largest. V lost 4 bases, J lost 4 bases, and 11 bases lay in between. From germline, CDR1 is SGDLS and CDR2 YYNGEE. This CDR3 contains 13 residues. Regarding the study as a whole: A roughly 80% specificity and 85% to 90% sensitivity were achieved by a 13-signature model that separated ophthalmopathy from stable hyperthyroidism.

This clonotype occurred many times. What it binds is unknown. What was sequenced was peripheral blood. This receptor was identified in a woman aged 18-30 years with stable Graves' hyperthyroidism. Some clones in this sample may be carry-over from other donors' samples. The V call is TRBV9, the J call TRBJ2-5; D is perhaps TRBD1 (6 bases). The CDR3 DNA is TGTGCCAGCAGCCCCCAGGGGACAGAGACCCAGTACTTC. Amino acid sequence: CASSPQGTETQYF.